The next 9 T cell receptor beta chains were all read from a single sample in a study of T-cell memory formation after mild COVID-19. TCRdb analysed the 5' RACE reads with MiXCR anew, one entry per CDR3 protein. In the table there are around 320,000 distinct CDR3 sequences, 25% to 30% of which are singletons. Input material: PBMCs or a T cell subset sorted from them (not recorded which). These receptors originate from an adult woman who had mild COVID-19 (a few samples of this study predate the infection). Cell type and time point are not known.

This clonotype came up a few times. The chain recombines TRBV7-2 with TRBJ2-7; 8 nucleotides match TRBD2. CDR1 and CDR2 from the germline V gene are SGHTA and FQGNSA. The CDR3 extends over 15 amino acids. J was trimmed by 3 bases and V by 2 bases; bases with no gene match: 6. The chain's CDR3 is CASSLQAGDNYEQYF. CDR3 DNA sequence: TGTGCCAGCAGCTTACAAGCGGGAGACAACTACGAGCAGTACTTC.

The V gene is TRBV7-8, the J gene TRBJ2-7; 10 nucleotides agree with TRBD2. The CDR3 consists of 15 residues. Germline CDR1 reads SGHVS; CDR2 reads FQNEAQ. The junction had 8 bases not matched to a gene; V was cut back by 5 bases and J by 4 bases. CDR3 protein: CASSPTSGWGYEQYF. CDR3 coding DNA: TGTGCCAGCAGCCCGACTAGCGGGTGGGGTTACGAGCAGTACTTC.

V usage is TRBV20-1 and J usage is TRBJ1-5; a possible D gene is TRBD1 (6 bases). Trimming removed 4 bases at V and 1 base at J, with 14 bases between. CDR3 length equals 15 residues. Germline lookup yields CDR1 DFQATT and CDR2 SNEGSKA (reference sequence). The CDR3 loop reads CSATRTGISNQPQHF. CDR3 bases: TGCAGTGCTACCCGTACAGGGATAAGCAATCAGCCCCAGCATTTT.

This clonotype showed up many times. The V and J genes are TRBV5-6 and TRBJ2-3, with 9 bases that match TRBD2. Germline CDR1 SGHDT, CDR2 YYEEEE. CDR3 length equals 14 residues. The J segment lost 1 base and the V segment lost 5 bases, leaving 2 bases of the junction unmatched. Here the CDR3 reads CASSPSGGTDTQYF. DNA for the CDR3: TGTGCCAGCAGTCCTAGCGGGGGCACAGATACGCAGTATTTT.

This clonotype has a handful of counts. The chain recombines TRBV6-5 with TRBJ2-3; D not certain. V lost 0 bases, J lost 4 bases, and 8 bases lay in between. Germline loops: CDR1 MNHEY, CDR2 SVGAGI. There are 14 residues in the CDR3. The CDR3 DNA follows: TGTGCCAGCAGTTACTCCCTCAACTCAGATACGCAGTATTTT. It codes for CASSYSLNSDTQYF.

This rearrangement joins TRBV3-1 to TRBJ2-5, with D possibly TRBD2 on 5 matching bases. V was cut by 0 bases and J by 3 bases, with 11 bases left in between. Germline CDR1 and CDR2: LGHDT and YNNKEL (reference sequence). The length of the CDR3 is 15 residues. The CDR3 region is CASSQEGLAEETQYF. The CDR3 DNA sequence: TGTGCCAGCAGCCAAGAAGGGCTAGCCGAAGAGACCCAGTACTTC.

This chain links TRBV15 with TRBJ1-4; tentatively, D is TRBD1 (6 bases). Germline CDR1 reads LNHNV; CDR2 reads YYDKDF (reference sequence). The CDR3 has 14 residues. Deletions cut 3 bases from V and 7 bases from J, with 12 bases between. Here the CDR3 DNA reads TGTGCCACCAGCAGCGGGGGCATATCTGAAAAACTGTTTTTT. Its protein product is CATSSGGISEKLFF.

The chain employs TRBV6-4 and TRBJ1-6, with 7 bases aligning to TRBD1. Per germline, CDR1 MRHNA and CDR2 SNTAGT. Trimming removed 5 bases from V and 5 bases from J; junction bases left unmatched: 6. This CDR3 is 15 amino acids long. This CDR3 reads CASSRTGGHNSPLHF. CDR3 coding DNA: TGTGCCAGCAGTAGGACAGGAGGCCATAATTCACCCCTCCACTTT.

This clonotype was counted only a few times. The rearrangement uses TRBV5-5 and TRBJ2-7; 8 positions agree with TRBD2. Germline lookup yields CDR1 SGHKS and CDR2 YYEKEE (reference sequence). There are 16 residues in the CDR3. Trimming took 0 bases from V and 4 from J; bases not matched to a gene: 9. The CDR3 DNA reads TGTGCCAGCAGCTTGGGGTCTGGCGGGGGGATTTACGAGCAGTACTTC. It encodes CASSLGSGGGIYEQYF.